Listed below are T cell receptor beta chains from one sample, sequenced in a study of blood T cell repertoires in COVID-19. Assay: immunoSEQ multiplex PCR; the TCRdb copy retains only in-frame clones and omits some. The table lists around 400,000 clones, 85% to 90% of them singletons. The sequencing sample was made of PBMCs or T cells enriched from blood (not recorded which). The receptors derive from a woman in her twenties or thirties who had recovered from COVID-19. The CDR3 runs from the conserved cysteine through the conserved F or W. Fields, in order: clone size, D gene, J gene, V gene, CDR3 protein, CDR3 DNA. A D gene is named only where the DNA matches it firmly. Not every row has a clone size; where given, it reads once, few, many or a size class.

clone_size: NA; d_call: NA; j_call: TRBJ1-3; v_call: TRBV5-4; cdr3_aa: CASSLMLQGSGNTIYF; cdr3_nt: TGTGCCAGCAGCTTGATGTTACAGGGATCCGGAAACACCATATATTTT
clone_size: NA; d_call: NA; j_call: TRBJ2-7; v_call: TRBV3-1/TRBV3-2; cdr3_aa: CASSYHRQRNYEQYF; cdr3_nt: TGTGCCAGCAGCTATCACAGACAGCGAAACTACGAGCAGTACTTC
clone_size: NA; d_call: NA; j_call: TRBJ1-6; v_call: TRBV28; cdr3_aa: CASSLSGDRSLHF; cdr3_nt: TGTGCCAGCAGTTTATCGGGGGACCGATCCCTCCACTTT
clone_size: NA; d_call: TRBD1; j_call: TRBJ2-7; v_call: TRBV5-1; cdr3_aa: CASSLDRGSYEQYF; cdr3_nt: TGCGCCAGCAGCTTGGACAGGGGCTCCTACGAGCAGTACTTC
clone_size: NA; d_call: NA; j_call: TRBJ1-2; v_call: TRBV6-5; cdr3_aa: CASSYSRSYGGYTF; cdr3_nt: TGTGCCAGCAGTTACTCGAGGAGTTATGGGGGCTACACCTTC
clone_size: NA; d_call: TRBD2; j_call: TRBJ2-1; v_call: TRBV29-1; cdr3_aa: CSVEDSLTSGGASYNEQFF; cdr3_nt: TGCAGCGTTGAAGATTCCCTGACTAGCGGGGGTGCCTCCTACAATGAGCAGTTCTTC
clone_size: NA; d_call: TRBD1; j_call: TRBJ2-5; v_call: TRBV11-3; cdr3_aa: CASSDTGGPETQYF; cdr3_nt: TGTGCCAGCAGCGACACAGGGGGCCCAGAGACCCAGTACTTC
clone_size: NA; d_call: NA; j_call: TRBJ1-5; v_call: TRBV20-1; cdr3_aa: CSASQNRQDNQPQHF; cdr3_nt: TGCAGTGCTAGTCAGAACAGGCAAGACAATCAGCCCCAGCATTTT
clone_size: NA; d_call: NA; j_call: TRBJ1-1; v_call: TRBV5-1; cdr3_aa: CASSLPADHTEAFF; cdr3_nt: TGCGCCAGCAGTCTTCCGGCGGATCACACTGAAGCTTTCTTT
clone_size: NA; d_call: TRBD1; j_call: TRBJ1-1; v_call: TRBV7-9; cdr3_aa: CASSLVQGAMSTEAFF; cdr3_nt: TGTGCCAGCAGCTTAGTTCAGGGGGCTATGAGCACTGAAGCTTTCTTT
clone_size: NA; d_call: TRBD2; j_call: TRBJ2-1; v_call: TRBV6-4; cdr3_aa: CASSTFGGGINEQFF; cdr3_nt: TGTGCCAGCAGTACTTTCGGCGGGGGAATAAATGAGCAGTTCTTC
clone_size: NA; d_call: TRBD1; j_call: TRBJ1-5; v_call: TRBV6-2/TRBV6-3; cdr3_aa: CASSTGTGTNQPQHF; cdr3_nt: TGTGCCAGCAGCACCGGGACAGGGACCAATCAGCCCCAGCATTTT
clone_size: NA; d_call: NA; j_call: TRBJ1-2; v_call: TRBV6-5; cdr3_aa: CASSYSAGINYGYTF; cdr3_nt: TGTGCCAGCAGTTACTCGGCAGGGATCAACTATGGCTACACCTTC
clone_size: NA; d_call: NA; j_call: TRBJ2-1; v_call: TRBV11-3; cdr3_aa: CASSLLASSYNEQFF; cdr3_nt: TGTGCCAGCAGCTTACTAGCAAGCTCCTACAATGAGCAGTTCTTC
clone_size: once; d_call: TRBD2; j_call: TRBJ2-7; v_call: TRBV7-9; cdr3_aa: CASSPLAGAVYEQYF; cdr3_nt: TGTGCCAGCAGCCCGTTAGCGGGGGCGGTCTACGAGCAGTACTTC
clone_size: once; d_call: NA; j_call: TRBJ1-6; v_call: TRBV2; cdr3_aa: CASSEVTRAFGRRSPLHF; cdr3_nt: TGTGCCAGCAGTGAAGTCACTCGGGCCTTCGGGAGGAGATCACCCCTCCACTTT
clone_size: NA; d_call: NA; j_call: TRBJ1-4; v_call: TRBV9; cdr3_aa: CASAQGGNEKLFF; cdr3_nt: TGTGCCAGCGCACAGGGTGGTAATGAAAAACTGTTTTTT
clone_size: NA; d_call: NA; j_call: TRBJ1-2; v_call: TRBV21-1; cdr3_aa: CASSRSRDRDLGDGYTF; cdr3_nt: TGTGCCAGCAGCAGGTCCCGGGACAGGGACTTGGGGGATGGCTACACCTTC
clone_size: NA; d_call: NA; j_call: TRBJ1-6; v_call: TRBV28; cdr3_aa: CASSLTDDLNSPLHF; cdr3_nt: TGTGCCAGCAGTTTAACAGACGACCTTAATTCACCCCTCCACTTT
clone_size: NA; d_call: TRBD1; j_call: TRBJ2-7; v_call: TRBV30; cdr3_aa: CAWSWDSTVLEQYF; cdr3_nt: TGTGCCTGGAGTTGGGACAGCACAGTTCTCGAGCAGTACTTC
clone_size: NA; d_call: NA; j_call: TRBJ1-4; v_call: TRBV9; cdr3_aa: CASSPGGVLNEKLFF; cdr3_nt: TGTGCCAGCTCCCCCGGGGGGGTCCTAAATGAAAAACTGTTTTTT
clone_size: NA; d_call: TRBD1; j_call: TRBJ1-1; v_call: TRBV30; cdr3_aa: CAWSGRAGGPNTEAFF; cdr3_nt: TGTGCCTGGAGTGGTAGAGCAGGGGGCCCAAACACTGAAGCTTTCTTT
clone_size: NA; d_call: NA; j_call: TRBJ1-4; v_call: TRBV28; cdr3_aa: CASSRGQKNEKLFF; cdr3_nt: TGTGCCAGCAGTCGAGGACAGAAGAATGAAAAACTGTTTTTT
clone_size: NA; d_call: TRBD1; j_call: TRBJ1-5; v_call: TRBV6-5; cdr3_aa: CASSWSTGDNQPQHF; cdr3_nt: TGTGCCAGCAGTTGGTCCACAGGGGATAATCAGCCCCAGCATTTT
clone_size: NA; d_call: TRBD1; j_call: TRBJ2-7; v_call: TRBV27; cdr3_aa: CASSFLDRARGEQYF; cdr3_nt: TGTGCCAGCAGTTTCCTGGACAGGGCAAGAGGCGAGCAGTACTTC
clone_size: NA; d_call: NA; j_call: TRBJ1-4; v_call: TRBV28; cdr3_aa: CASSPVDRRNEKLFF; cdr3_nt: TGTGCCAGCAGCCCCGTCGACAGGAGAAATGAAAAACTGTTTTTT
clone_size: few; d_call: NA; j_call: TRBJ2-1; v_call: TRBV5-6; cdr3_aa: CASSLAGFSGVAGWNEQFF; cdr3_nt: TGTGCCAGCAGCTTGGCCGGGTTTTCGGGAGTGGCGGGGTGGAATGAGCAGTTCTTC
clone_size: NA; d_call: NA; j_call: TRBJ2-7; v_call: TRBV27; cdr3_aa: CASSRGIQTYEQYF; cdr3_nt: TGTGCCAGCAGTCGGGGAATCCAAACCTACGAGCAGTACTTC
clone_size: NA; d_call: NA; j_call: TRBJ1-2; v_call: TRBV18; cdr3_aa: CASSPDRNYGYTF; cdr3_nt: TGTGCCAGCTCACCAGACAGGAACTATGGCTACACCTTC
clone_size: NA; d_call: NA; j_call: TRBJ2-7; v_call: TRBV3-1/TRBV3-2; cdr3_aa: CASSPPRLGRLYYEQYF; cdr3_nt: TGTGCCAGCAGCCCCCCGCGTCTGGGGCGACTTTACTACGAGCAGTACTTC
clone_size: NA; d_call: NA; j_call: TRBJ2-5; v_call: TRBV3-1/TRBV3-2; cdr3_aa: CASSQNQKQETQYF; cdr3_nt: TGTGCCAGCAGCCAAAATCAGAAACAAGAGACCCAGTACTTC
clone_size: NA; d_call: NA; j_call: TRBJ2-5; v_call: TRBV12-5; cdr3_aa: CASGSQTGPQETQYF; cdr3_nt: TGTGCTAGTGGTTCTCAGACAGGCCCTCAAGAGACCCAGTACTTC
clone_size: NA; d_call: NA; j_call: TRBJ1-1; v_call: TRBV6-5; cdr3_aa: CASSYVRTETEAFF; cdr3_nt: TGTGCCAGCAGTTACGTACGGACAGAGACTGAAGCTTTCTTT
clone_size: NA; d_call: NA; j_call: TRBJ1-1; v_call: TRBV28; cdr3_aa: CASSPLRGNTEAFF; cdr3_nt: TGTGCCAGCAGTCCTCTTAGGGGTAACACTGAAGCTTTCTTT